Detailed here is one T cell receptor (beta chain). The time point is: pretreatment peripheral blood. The sample belongs to a study of PD-L1 blockade in urothelial cancer. Profiled with immunoSEQ multiplex PCR; TCRdb holds only in-frame clones, not every one. The table has about 70,000 clones, roughly nine tenths seen once. The CDR3 sequence is 13 residues long. J gave up 4 bases and V 5 bases, and 4 bases lay outside the gene matches. CDR1 is SGHDN, CDR2 FVKESK, per germline. The chain links TRBV14 to TRBJ1-2; 7 nucleotides agree with TRBD1. Sequenced here: PBMCs, sampled around atezolizumab (anti-PD-L1) treatment. The receptor was isolated from a man in his sixties or seventies with urothelial cancer. The CDR3 sequence is CASSRGTVYGYTF. The CDR3 DNA is TGTGCCAGCAGCAGAGGGACAGTCTATGGCTACACCTTC.